This TCR beta chain was retrieved from a study of blood T cell repertoires in COVID-19. Study as a whole: Acute and convalescent COVID-19 specimens originated in the United States, Italy and Spain. The analysed material was cDNA or gDNA that came from T cells, B-cell-depleted T cells, or PBMCs.

The study counted Cohort 3 donors as recovered given two negative PCRs, clearance, or symptom resolution. Authors' analysis steps: Cell counts per sample came from amplifying reference gene primers. Profiling relied on immunoSEQ multiplex PCR, and the TCRdb table lists in-frame clones only, not all of them. Clonal size and the V and J genes are those of that table, whereas D and trimming came from the DNA. The sample lists 250,000 to 350,000 clones, roughly 90% seen once, with about 8.9% in the top ten. V was shortened by 1 base and J by 6 bases, with 18 bases between the two germline ends. Looked up from germline, CDR1 is SGHTA and CDR2 is FQGNSA. This CDR3 is built from 16 residues.

The chain couples TRBV7-2 to TRBJ1-2; D is ambiguous. What was sequenced was PBMCs or T cells enriched from blood (not recorded which). This sequence was found in a woman under 30 who had recovered from COVID-19. The CDR3 coding sequence is TGTGCCAGCAGCTTAGGGGTCTCCGACTCATGGGATGGCTACACCTTC. Translating gives CASSLGVSDSWDGYTF.